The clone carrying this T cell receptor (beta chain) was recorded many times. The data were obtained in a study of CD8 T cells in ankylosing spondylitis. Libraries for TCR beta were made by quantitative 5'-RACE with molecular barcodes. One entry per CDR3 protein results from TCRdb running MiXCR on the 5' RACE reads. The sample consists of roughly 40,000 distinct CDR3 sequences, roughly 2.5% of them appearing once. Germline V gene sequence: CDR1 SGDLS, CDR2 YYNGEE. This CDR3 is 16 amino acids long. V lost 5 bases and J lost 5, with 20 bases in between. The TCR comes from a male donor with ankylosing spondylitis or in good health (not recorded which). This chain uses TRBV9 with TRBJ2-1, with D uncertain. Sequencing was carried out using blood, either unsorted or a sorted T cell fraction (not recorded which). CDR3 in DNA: TGTGCCAGCAGGGGCCCTGTCTGGGCTTCGGACAATGAGCAGTTCTTC. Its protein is CASRGPVWASDNEQFF.